Each of the 18 T cell receptor beta chains below was sequenced from the same sample in a study of cytomegalovirus exposure and HLA in healthy donors. The study ran its PCR with 60 Vbeta and 13 Jbeta primers. Data came from immunoSEQ multiplex PCR; TCRdb stores just in-frame clones and leaves some out. The profile shows 70,000 or so clones, roughly 70% of them singletons. The sequenced sample was PBMCs. The receptors originated from a woman younger than 45 in good health and CMV-seronegative.

V usage is TRBV19 and J usage is TRBJ1-2; D remains unclear. The germline V gene encodes CDR1 LNHDA and CDR2 SQIVND (reference sequence). Trimming pared 4 bases from V and 5 bases from J, leaving 8 bases between. The CDR3 sequence is 12 residues long. The CDR3 protein is CASSRMRYGYTF. The DNA of the CDR3 is TGTGCCAGTAGTAGAATGCGGTATGGCTACACCTTC.

The chain recombines TRBV9 with TRBJ1-4, with 7 bases aligning to TRBD1. The CDR3 is 15 amino acids. The germline V gene has CDR1 SGDLS and CDR2 YYNGEE. V shed 4 bases, J shed 4 bases, and the junction held 7 bases outside the gene matches. This chain's CDR3 is CASSPNRGYNEKLFF. The CDR3 DNA reads TGTGCCAGCAGCCCGAACAGGGGATATAATGAAAAACTGTTTTTT.

This chain joins TRBV15 and TRBJ1-4; 9 bases align to TRBD1. The V gene's germline CDR1 is LNHNV and CDR2 YYDKDF (reference sequence). The CDR3 runs to 16 residues. V lost 1 base and J lost 5; bases outside the gene matches: 5. The CDR3 coding sequence is TGTGCCACCAGCAGAGGTCGGGACAGGGTAAATGAAAAACTGTTTTTT. Amino acid sequence: CATSRGRDRVNEKLFF.

The chain is built from TRBV5-1 and TRBJ1-2; no definite D call. The CDR3 loop spans 12 amino acids. Trimming removed 6 bases at V and 6 bases at J, with 12 bases between. Looked up from germline, CDR1 is SGHRS and CDR2 is YFSETQ. In DNA, the CDR3 is TGCGCCAGCACCCTGGAGGGTGATGGCTACACCTTC. Its protein is CASTLEGDGYTF.

This clone was seen more than once but under ten times. The chain joins TRBV5-1 to TRBJ1-1, with 9 bases identical to TRBD1. The CDR3 covers 14 residues. Germline CDR1 SGHRS, CDR2 YFSETQ. V shed 3 bases and J 4 bases; nucleotides not matched to a gene: 4. The CDR3 here is CASSSGQGTTEAFF. The CDR3 DNA follows: TGCGCCAGCAGCTCGGGACAGGGTACCACTGAAGCTTTCTTT.

This clone was seen only a few times. V gene TRBV2 combines with J gene TRBJ1-1; D is perhaps TRBD1 (6 bases). The CDR3 is 14 residues long. Germline V lookup: CDR1 SNHLY, CDR2 FYNNEI. Deletions cut 5 bases from V and 4 bases from J, with 14 bases between. This CDR3 is CASSYQGSGTEAFF. The CDR3 nucleotides read TGTGCCAGCAGTTATCAGGGGTCGGGCACTGAAGCTTTCTTT.

The chain joins TRBV28 to TRBJ1-6; TRBD1 is a possible D gene (5 bases). The CDR3 sequence is 17 residues long. Trimming left V 5 bases short and J 0 bases short, with 14 bases between. Germline CDR1 is MDHEN and CDR2 is SYDVKM. The DNA of the CDR3 is TGTGCCAGCAGTCCCCCTGGGGGGAGCTCCTATAATTCACCCCTCCACTTT. This codes for CASSPPGGSSYNSPLHF.

This chain joins TRBV21-1 and TRBJ2-4; TRBD1 was called by the table and not checked on the DNA. TRBV21-1 is classified as a pseudogene. This CDR3 has 16 residues. The CDR3 bases are TGTGCCAGCAGCAACAGGACAGGGGGCATTAGGAACATTCAGTACTTC. Protein: CASSNRTGGIRNIQYF.

The V call is TRBV29-1, the J call TRBJ2-7; 7 bases are a match to TRBD2. This CDR3 region has 14 residues. V gave up 1 base and J gave up 0 bases; unmatched junction bases: 3. Germline assignment: CDR1 SQVTM and CDR2 ANQGSEA. Here the CDR3 reads CSVEAGGPSYEQYF. DNA of the CDR3: TGCAGCGTTGAAGCGGGGGGACCCTCCTACGAGCAGTACTTC.

A word on this clone: The same CDR3 also results from other DNA sequences found in this sample. CDR3 sequence (DNA): TGTGCCAGCAGCCAGGGGCTGTTCTCGGGGGGGCAGAATGAGCAGTTCTTC. It is translated as CASSQGLFSGGQNEQFF. The chain uses TRBV4-2 and TRBJ2-1; TRBD2 matches at 8 bases. The CDR3 is 17 residues long. Germline lookup yields CDR1 LGHNA and CDR2 YNFKEQ. The ends lost 3 bases at V and 7 bases at J; junction bases unmatched: 14.

The chain is built from TRBV14 and TRBJ1-5, with 7 bases lining up with TRBD1. Per germline, CDR1 SGHDN and CDR2 FVKESK. Unmatched junction bases numbered 6, after V lost 6 bases and J lost 4 bases. CDR3 length: 14 amino acids. The CDR3 bases are TGTGCCAGCAGGGGAACAGGGGCTAATCAGCCCCAGCATTTT. It is translated as CASRGTGANQPQHF.

The chain links TRBV5-1 to TRBJ2-7; 11 bases agree with TRBD1. After removal of 4 bases from V and 6 bases from J, the junction contained 6 bases not matched to a gene. Germline loops: CDR1 SGHRS, CDR2 YFSETQ. This CDR3 is 14 amino acids long. CDR3 in DNA: TGCGCCAGCAGCGAAACCGGGACAGGGGGCGAGCAGTACTTC. It is translated as CASSETGTGGEQYF.

The chain carries TRBV10-3 and TRBJ1-1; 8 nucleotides align to TRBD1. Trimming cost V 6 bases and J 3 bases; bases outside gene matches: 6. Looked up from germline, CDR1 is ENHRY and CDR2 is SYGVKD. CDR3 size: 14 residues. The CDR3 sequence: CAISPQGADTEAFF. The CDR3 region has the DNA TGTGCCATCAGCCCGCAGGGGGCGGACACTGAAGCTTTCTTT.

The chain is built from TRBV27 and TRBJ1-1, with 7 bases identical to TRBD1. The length of the CDR3 is 12 residues. Per the germline V gene, CDR1 is MNHEY and CDR2 is SMNVEV (reference sequence). The trim removed 5 bases at V and 9 bases at J, leaving 6 bases unmatched. The CDR3 coding sequence is TGTGCCAGCAGTCCTCTGACAGGGAAAGCTTTCTTT. It is translated as CASSPLTGKAFF.

V is TRBV19 and J is TRBJ1-2; 11 bases agree with TRBD1. Trimming removed 5 bases from V and 8 bases from J; junction bases left unmatched: 1. The CDR3 is 12 amino acids. The germline V gene encodes CDR1 LNHDA and CDR2 SQIVND (reference sequence). The CDR3 reads CASSGDRGGYTF. Here the CDR3 DNA reads TGTGCCAGTAGTGGGGACAGGGGGGGCTACACCTTC.

This chain uses TRBV19 with TRBJ1-1; no reliable D call. Trimming shortened V by 7 bases and J by 5 bases, and 20 bases separated the two germline ends. The CDR3 length is 15 residues. Germline V gives CDR1 LNHDA, CDR2 SQIVND (reference sequence). The CDR3 DNA reads as TGTGCCAGTACCACCTGGGCGGCGCGAGGGACTGAAGCTTTCTTT. Amino acids: CASTTWAARGTEAFF.

V is TRBV5-1 and J is TRBJ1-1; unclear D gene. Trimming took 0 bases from V and 0 from J, leaving 18 bases between them. This CDR3 is 18 amino acids long. From germline, CDR1 is SGHRS and CDR2 YFSETQ. The CDR3 here is CASSLVALLDAMNTEAFF. As DNA, the CDR3 is TGCGCCAGCAGCTTGGTAGCGCTCTTGGATGCGATGAACACTGAAGCTTTCTTT.

This chain joins TRBV6-1 and TRBJ1-2, with TRBD1 matching over 9 bases. Germline V gene sequence: CDR1 MNHNS, CDR2 SASEGT. J was trimmed by 2 bases and V by 4 bases; bases with no gene match: 20. CDR3 length: 20 residues. The CDR3 reads CASSANAAPGTGNYNYGYTF. CDR3 sequence (DNA): TGTGCCAGCAGTGCAAATGCAGCTCCCGGGACAGGGAACTACAACTATGGCTACACCTTC.